This T cell receptor (beta chain) was identified during a study of CD8 T cells in ankylosing spondylitis. This clonotype was counted many times. Its specificity is not known. Study findings and constraints: Existing reports had already noted some motif variants in reactive arthritis synovial fluid and blood. About 8 highly homologous variants made up a TCR beta motif that seemed to typify ankylosing spondylitis blood.

The CDR3 length is 16 residues. V was clipped by 1 base and J by 7 bases; unmatched bases: 11. Germline lookup yields CDR1 LGHNA and CDR2 YNFKEQ. TCRdb ran MiXCR on the 5' RACE reads and lists one entry per CDR3 protein. The data show fewer than 550,000 distinct CDR3 sequences, 5.3% seen once. Sequenced material: blood, either unsorted or a sorted T cell fraction (not recorded which). The chain combines TRBV4-2 with TRBJ1-1; TRBD1 matches 8 bases. The source of this sequence is a male donor with ankylosing spondylitis. This CDR3 is CASSQGIYTGGSEAFF. The CDR3 DNA reads TGTGCCAGCAGCCAAGGTATCTACACAGGGGGGAGTGAAGCTTTCTTT.